This entry concerns a single T cell receptor (beta chain). There is no known antigen for this receptor. No per-base quality is available; no much larger clone lies one base away. These data are taken from a study of T cell responses to AZD1222 COVID-19 vaccine (dated by TCRdb to 2020 to 2022). Looking at the study overall: TCR sequencing was performed for 233 trial participants, of whom about 200 were given two doses of AZD1222 and approximately 25 were given two doses of MenACWY control vaccine. Enrollment into the trials was organized by age into subgroups of 18-55, 56-69 and 70-plus years, and those subgroups contained roughly 150, 30 and 60 TCR-sequenced participants, respectively.

Read against the paper, the sample's time point label means: about 28 days (+/-7) after the second vaccine dose. AZD1222 recipients given second doses at about 4 weeks or at about 12 weeks were pooled, since spike-specific TCR depth and breadth were not found to differ between the two schedules. Vaccinee samples were obtained from the UK trials COV001 and COV002, which included a single-blind randomized controlled phase 2/3 trial of AZD1222 (ChAdOx1 nCoV-19) in healthy adults. For TCRbeta chain sequencing, PBMC samples were collected from trial participants at day 0 and at day 28 after the second dose. The CDR3 regions of human TCRbeta chains were subjected to immunosequencing. The paper's data handling went like this. TCRs in the repertoires were compared against a reference library of SARS-CoV-2-specific TCRs that had been generated with the MIRA antigen-specificity platform. Breadth was defined as the fraction of unique TCRs that were SARS-CoV-2-associated, and depth was defined as the fraction of total T cells that were SARS-CoV-2-associated. Using the MIRA data, each spike-specific TCR was assigned both to the spike region to which the TCR was reactive and to a CD4 or CD8 class. Log10-transformed breadth and depth values were compared by one-way ANOVA with Sidak's multiple comparisons tests. TCRdb obtained this table from immuneACCESS and retained in-frame rearrangements with V and J assigned. These tables miss some clones; where compared with another copy, unresolved V genes account for less than half of the shortfall, and the remainder is unexplained. The V and J calls and clone size are taken from that table; D and trimming were inferred from the DNA. Present in this sample are 90,000 to 150,000 clones, about 92% of which were seen just once. The ten largest clones add up to more than 7% of the sample.

Overall study results and their limits: A significant rise in spike-specific TCR breadth and depth was observed after two AZD1222 doses relative to day 0 and relative to MenACWY recipients. In the small 56-69-year group, the increase in depth fell short of significance, most likely because of low power. Most participants were white British and females outnumbered males, and the authors suggested that clonal diversity may have been underestimated. Because no samples from the day 14 peak response were available, repertoires could be characterized only after the peak T cell response. Reportedly, almost half of the unique spike-specific TCRs recognized epitopes lying outside the regions that are mutated in the B.1.351 and B.1.1.7 variants. Conclusions about previously exposed vaccinees were limited because only six AZD1222 recipients were SARS-CoV-2 seropositive at baseline. CD4 TCRs associated with the vaccine covered the entire spike protein, and the dominant responses were in regions 160-218 and 743-854.

The junction shows trimming of 1 base on V and 5 bases on J, and the gene matches do not reach 9 bases of it. Including the terminal cysteine and phenylalanine, the CDR3 comprises 17 residues. This entry keeps only the CDR3 DNA: 51 bases, framed from base 1. As encoded in the germline V gene, CDR1 is LGHNA while CDR2 is YNFKEQ. The sequence joins TRBV4-2 to TRBJ2-3, and TRBD2 matches 10 of the central bases. This sample comprised peripheral blood, obtained 28 days after the second AZD1222 dose. This clonotype was obtained from an adult who received the AZD1222 COVID-19 vaccine. The bases read TGTGCCAGCAGCCAAGCCCGAGCGGGAGGGCCGGAAGATACGCAGTATTTT. Translated, it reads CASSQARAGGPEDTQYF.